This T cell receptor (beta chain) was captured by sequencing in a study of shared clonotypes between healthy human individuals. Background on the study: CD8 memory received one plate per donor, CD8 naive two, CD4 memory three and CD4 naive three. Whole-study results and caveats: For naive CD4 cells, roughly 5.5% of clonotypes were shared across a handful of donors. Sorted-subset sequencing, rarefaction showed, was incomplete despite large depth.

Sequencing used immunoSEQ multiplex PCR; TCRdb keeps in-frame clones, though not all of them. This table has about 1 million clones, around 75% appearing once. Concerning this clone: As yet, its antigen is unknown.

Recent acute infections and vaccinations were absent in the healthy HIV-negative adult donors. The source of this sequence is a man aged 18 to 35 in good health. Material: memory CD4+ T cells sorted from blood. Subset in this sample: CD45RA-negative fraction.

DNA for the CDR3: TGTGCCAGCAGTTTATGGTCGGGGACAGGCTCTTATGGCTACACCTTC. Protein product: CASSLWSGTGSYGYTF. The chain employs TRBV27 and TRBJ1-2, with 8 positions matching TRBD1. The ends lost 1 base at V and 5 bases at J; junction bases unmatched: 9. CDR1 is MNHEY and CDR2 is SMNVEV in the germline V gene (reference sequence). The CDR3 sequence is 16 residues long.